This T cell receptor beta chain was documented in a study of T cells in Graves' hyperthyroidism and ophthalmopathy. Study-wide results and caveats: Most clonotypes that expanded in the thyroid above 0.001 also showed up in blood.

The PBMCs were sourced from fresh peripheral blood (around 9.9 ml). It was RNA transcripts that yielded the amplified TCR beta CDR3 regions. First-round RT-PCR of the TCR CDR3 relied on the HTBI primer set. TCRdb recomputed calls from the multiplex PCR reads with MiXCR, one row per CDR3 protein. The table has around 250,000 distinct CDR3 sequences, about 15% seen once. The table lists this clonotype with many counts. Antigen specificity is unknown. The origin of this receptor is a woman between 40 and 50 years old with Graves' hyperthyroidism that later progressed to Graves' ophthalmopathy. Sequencing was performed on blood.

This CDR3 reads CATSDSGGGSRGSYEQYF. DNA of the CDR3: TGTGCCACCAGTGATTCGGGGGGCGGCTCTCGTGGCTCCTACGAGCAGTACTTC. The chain is built from TRBV24-1 and TRBJ2-7; a possible D gene is TRBD2 (7 bases). CDR3 length equals 18 residues. The V gene's germline CDR1 is KGHDR and CDR2 SFDVKD. The ends were cut back, 2 bases at V and 0 bases at J, with 19 bases in the middle.